A selection of T cell receptor beta chains follows, all from one sample in a study of beta chain features in type 1 diabetes. Sequenced by immunoSEQ multiplex PCR; TCRdb stores in-frame clones only, minus some. The data hold 150,000 to 180,000 clones, with 11% observed a single time. The sample consisted of central memory CD4+ T cells from blood. All receptors come from a man in his late teens or twenties in good health. The CDR3 runs from the conserved cysteine through the conserved F or W. Fields, in order: clone size, V gene, D gene, J gene, CDR3 DNA, CDR3 protein. D genes are given only for firm matches. Some rows have no size entry. The others give once, few or many, or a class for an expanded clone.

.	TRBV9	.	TRBJ2-2	TGTGCCAGCAGCGTAGCCTCAACCAGCACCGGGGAGCTGTTTTTT	CASSVASTSTGELFF
.	TRBV28	TRBD2	TRBJ2-2	TGTGCCACCGCACTAGCGGGAGTACGGGGCGGGGAGCTGTTTTTT	CATALAGVRGGELFF
.	TRBV5-1	.	TRBJ1-3	TGCGCCAGCAGACTGGGGAGCTCTGGAAACACCATATATTTT	CASRLGSSGNTIYF
.	TRBV9	.	TRBJ2-7	TGTGCCAGCAGCGTACTTCCTAGCTCGGAGGAGTACTTC	CASSVLPSSEEYF
few	TRBV2	.	TRBJ1-2	TGTGCCAGCAGGAGGGCGGAGGATCTCGGGGGAGGCTACACCTTC	CASRRAEDLGGGYTF
few	TRBV6-5	.	TRBJ1-1	TGTGCCAGCAGAGACAGTTTCAGAGCTTTCTTT	CASRDSFRAFF
.	TRBV9	.	TRBJ1-4	TGTGCCAGCAGCGTAGATGGGTCCCATAATGAAAAACTGTTTTTT	CASSVDGSHNEKLFF
few	TRBV5-1	.	TRBJ2-5	TGCGCCAGCAGACCTGGACAGATGCAAGAGACCCAGTACTTC	CASRPGQMQETQYF
.	TRBV6-5	TRBD1	TRBJ2-1	TGTGCCAGCAGTCCCCGGGACAGGGCGGGCAATGAGCAGTTCTTC	CASSPRDRAGNEQFF
.	TRBV5-1	.	TRBJ2-5	TGCGCCAGCAGCCCCGGGACGTACCAAGAGACCCAGTACTTC	CASSPGTYQETQYF
few	TRBV9	.	TRBJ2-3	TGTGCCAGCAGCGTAGAGGGCACAGATACGCAGTATTTT	CASSVEGTDTQYF
.	TRBV4-1	.	TRBJ1-2	TGCGCCAGCAGCCAAAGGACAAAAAACTATGGCTACACCTTC	CASSQRTKNYGYTF
.	TRBV9	.	TRBJ2-5	TGTGCCAGCAGCCTGGGGACGTCCCAAGAGACCCAGTACTTC	CASSLGTSQETQYF
.	TRBV6-1	TRBD2	TRBJ2-3	TGTGCCAGCACCCTAGCGGGAGGTGTGGATACGCAGTATTTT	CASTLAGGVDTQYF
many	TRBV28	.	TRBJ2-7	TGTGCCAGCAGTTTGAAACAGGGAGGGCTGTACGAGCAGTACTTC	CASSLKQGGLYEQYF
few	TRBV20-1	.	TRBJ2-7	TGCAGTGCTAGAGCGGTTCACGAGCAGTACTTC	CSARAVHEQYF
few	TRBV25-1	TRBD1	TRBJ1-2	TGTGCCAGCCAGGGGGTGGGCGGCTACACCTTC	CASQGVGGYTF
.	TRBV18	TRBD2	TRBJ2-1	TGTGCCAGCTCACTTCCCCGAGTAGCGGGAGTAGATGAGCAGTTCTTC	CASSLPRVAGVDEQFF
few	TRBV7-2	.	TRBJ2-3	TGTGCCAGCAGGAAGGCTGGTAGCACAGATACGCAGTATTTT	CASRKAGSTDTQYF
.	TRBV2	.	TRBJ1-1	TGTGCCAGCAGTGATGGGGTCTTGAACACTGAAGCTTTCTTT	CASSDGVLNTEAFF
.	TRBV19	.	TRBJ1-1	TGTGCCAGTAGGCGGACAGTGTCACTCCGGGCGAACACTGAAGCTTTCTTT	CASRRTVSLRANTEAFF
.	TRBV7-9	.	TRBJ2-3	TGTGCCAGCAGCCCCCCGGGGCGGCCCGGGGCAGATACGCAGTATTTT	CASSPPGRPGADTQYF
.	TRBV12-5	TRBD1	TRBJ2-1	TGTGCTAGTGGTTCGGGACAGGCGGTGGCCAATGAGCAGTTCTTC	CASGSGQAVANEQFF
.	TRBV6-6	.	TRBJ2-3	TGTGCCAGCAGTTTCGGTCCAGGGGCGGATACGCAGTATTTT	CASSFGPGADTQYF
few	TRBV10-3	.	TRBJ1-2	TGTGCCATCAGTGGTGGGAACTATGGCTACACCTTC	CAISGGNYGYTF
few	TRBV7-2	.	TRBJ2-2	TGTGCCAGCACCCCGGGGACTGCGAACACCGGGGAGCTGTTTTTT	CASTPGTANTGELFF
many	TRBV18	TRBD2	TRBJ2-1	TGTGCCAGCTCACAGGCCGGGACTAGCGGGAAATTCTTC	CASSQAGTSGKFF
.	TRBV28	.	TRBJ1-1	TGTGCCAGCAGTCCCCAGCATCTGGAAGCTTTCTTT	CASSPQHLEAFF
.	TRBV12-2	.	TRBJ2-7	TGTGCAAGTCGCTTACAAGGACAGTCTGACTACGAGCAGTACTTC	CASRLQGQSDYEQYF
.	TRBV28	.	TRBJ2-4	TGTGCCAACGCTGACTCACGTGCCAAAAACATTCAGTACTTC	CANADSRAKNIQYF
.	TRBV7-2	TRBD1	TRBJ1-5	TGTGCCAGCAGCTCAAACAGGGGCGGGGGTCAGCCCCAGCATTTT	CASSSNRGGGQPQHF
.	TRBV13	.	TRBJ2-3	TGTGCCAGCAGCCCCTCGGTTACGACAGATACGCAGTATTTT	CASSPSVTTDTQYF
few	TRBV5-1	.	TRBJ2-5	TGCGCCAGCAGCTTGGAATTGGGGGCTGAGACCCAGTACTTC	CASSLELGAETQYF
.	TRBV7-2	TRBD1	TRBJ2-7	TGTGCCAGCAGCTTACCGCCCGGGACAGGGACCGAGCAGTACTTC	CASSLPPGTGTEQYF
.	TRBV11-2	TRBD1	TRBJ1-1	TGTGCCAGCAGCTTCGCAGGGGGCAGGAACACTGAAGCTTTCTTT	CASSFAGGRNTEAFF